This entry concerns a single T cell receptor (beta chain). The CDR3 covers 16 residues. Germline assignment: CDR1 SQVTM and CDR2 ANQGSEA. Trimming took off 5 bases at V and 1 base at J, with 18 bases between the two ends. The sample comes from a study of T cell changes during pregnancy in multiple sclerosis. Data came from immunoSEQ multiplex PCR; TCRdb stores just in-frame clones and leaves some out. The table has about 40,000 clones, approximately 88% seen once. This receptor was taken from a female donor in good health, enrolled as a control in a pregnancy study. This chain uses TRBV29-1 with TRBJ2-4; TRBD2 is a possible D gene (6 bases). Sequencing used peripheral blood, obtained in the first trimester of pregnancy. Here the CDR3 DNA reads TGCAGCGTTACGGAGGGGAAGCTACGGGCCAAAAACATTCAGTACTTC. Its translation: CSVTEGKLRAKNIQYF.